One sample yielded the 16 T cell receptor beta chains listed below, sequenced in a study of T cells after yellow fever vaccination. In TCRdb, the 5' RACE reads were re-called with MiXCR into one record per CDR3 protein. The table includes about 300,000 distinct CDR3 sequences, 8.7% detected once. This specimen was CD4+ T cells sorted from PBMCs, taken 5 days after the yellow fever booster vaccination. All receptors derive from a man younger than 35 who received the YFV17D yellow fever vaccine.

This clonotype turned up a few times. The J gene is TRBJ1-5, the V gene TRBV6-6, with D tentatively TRBD1 (6 bases). V was trimmed by 0 bases and J by 5 bases, leaving 17 bases between them. Germline assignment: CDR1 MNHNY and CDR2 SVGAGI (reference sequence). The CDR3 loop spans 17 amino acids. CDR3 nucleotides: TGTGCCAGCAGTTACTCGAGGAGATGGGGGGCGGATCAGCCCCAGCATTTT. It translates to CASSYSRRWGADQPQHF.

This clonotype was seen a few times. This chain uses TRBV15 with TRBJ2-1, with 10 bases matching TRBD1. The J segment lost 8 bases and the V segment lost 3 bases, leaving 4 bases of the junction unmatched. Per the germline V gene, CDR1 is LNHNV and CDR2 is YYDKDF (reference sequence). This CDR3 has 14 amino acids. In nucleotides, the CDR3 is TGTGCCACCAGCAGGGACAGGGGGAGGTATGAGCAGTTCTTC. It translates to CATSRDRGRYEQFF.

This clonotype came up a few times. This sequence joins TRBV6-2 or TRBV6-3 and TRBJ2-7; D remains unclear. The CDR3 has 13 amino acids. Trimming took off 0 bases at V and 1 base at J, with 4 bases between the two ends. Germline CDR1 is MNHEY and CDR2 is SVGEGT. The chain's CDR3 is CASSYSASYEQYF. CDR3 DNA: TGTGCCAGCAGTTACTCAGCTTCCTACGAGCAGTACTTC.

This clonotype has ten or more counts. CDR3: CSIWDRQETQYF. The CDR3 DNA reads as TGCAGCATTTGGGACAGACAAGAGACCCAGTACTTC. V and J are TRBV20-1 and TRBJ2-5, with TRBD1 matching over 7 bases. Germline V gives CDR1 DFQATT, CDR2 SNEGSKA (reference sequence). The CDR3 is 12 amino acids.

This clonotype has just a few counts. The chain has TRBV6-1 and TRBJ1-5; no definite D call. V lost 10 bases, J lost 5 bases, and 18 bases lay in between. The germline V gene encodes CDR1 MNHNS and CDR2 SASEGT. This CDR3 contains 14 residues. The CDR3 spells CATQPPPGYQPQHF. CDR3 bases: TGTGCCACCCAACCCCCACCGGGATATCAGCCCCAGCATTTT.

The CDR3 DNA follows: TGCGCCAGCAGCCAATCAATGGGATACCAAGAGACCCAGTACTTC. This encodes CASSQSMGYQETQYF. This chain joins TRBV4-3 and TRBJ2-5; D unresolved. The CDR3 runs to 15 residues. Per germline, CDR1 LGHNA and CDR2 YSLEER. V lost 2 bases to trimming and J lost 0 bases, with 10 bases between them.

In its sample, this clonotype was seen a few times. The chain carries TRBV6-5 and TRBJ2-5, with 7 bases aligning to TRBD1. This CDR3 is 14 amino acids long. Germline V gene sequence: CDR1 MNHEY, CDR2 SVGAGI. V trimming: 2 bases; J trimming: 4 bases; junction bases outside the gene matches: 4. CDR3 region: CASSYIRGRETQYF. The CDR3 coding sequence is TGTGCCAGCAGTTACATAAGGGGGCGAGAGACCCAGTACTTC.

DNA for the CDR3: TGTGCCAGCAGCCAAGACAGGGTCGGAAGCACTGAAGCTTTCTTT. Amino acids: CASSQDRVGSTEAFF. The chain has TRBV7-8 and TRBJ1-1; 7 positions match TRBD1. CDR1 is SGHVS, CDR2 FQNEAQ, per germline. V lost 5 bases to trimming and J lost 4 bases; unmatched junction nucleotides: 10. CDR3 size: 15 residues.

The genes are TRBV6-2 or TRBV6-3 and TRBJ1-2; 8 nucleotides line up with TRBD1. Germline V gives CDR1 MNHEY, CDR2 SVGEGT. The CDR3 is made up of 14 amino acids. V gave up 7 bases and J gave up 8 bases; unmatched junction bases: 12. The DNA for the CDR3 is TGTGCCAGCACCTTTGCCGGGACAGGTCGAGGCTACACCTTC. This encodes CASTFAGTGRGYTF.

The J gene is TRBJ1-1, the V gene TRBV12-5; D is uncertain. Trimming stripped 4 bases from V and 0 bases from J, with 9 bases between. This CDR3 is 14 amino acids long. Germline V CDR1 and CDR2: LGHNT, FRNRAP. The CDR3 loop is CASGSGFLNTEAFF. CDR3 coding DNA: TGTGCTAGTGGTTCGGGGTTTCTGAACACTGAAGCTTTCTTT.

The chain employs TRBV12-3 or TRBV12-4 and TRBJ1-2; D unresolved. CDR3 length equals 13 residues. V was trimmed by 4 bases and J by 8 bases, leaving 14 bases between them. CDR3 in amino acids: CASSSSSSGGYTF. Written as DNA, the CDR3 is TGTGCCAGCAGTTCCTCTTCCTCGGGGGGCTACACCTTC.

At least ten counts were recorded for this clonotype. The chain carries TRBV2 and TRBJ1-5; 10 bases fit TRBD1. Trimming at V came to 4 bases and at J to 4 bases, leaving 1 base not matched to a gene. Germline V CDR1 and CDR2: SNHLY, FYNNEI. This CDR3 contains 14 residues. The CDR3 region is CASSGTGGNQPQHF. Written as DNA, the CDR3 is TGTGCCAGCAGTGGGACAGGGGGGAATCAGCCCCAGCATTTT.

The chain employs TRBV20-1 and TRBJ1-1, with a possible D match to TRBD1 (5 bases). V shed 3 bases and J shed 11 bases, with 22 bases lying between them. There are 14 residues in the CDR3. Germline V gene lookup returns CDR1 DFQATT and CDR2 SNEGSKA (reference sequence). The CDR3 here is CSARGRRNDLEAFF. The CDR3 DNA is TGCAGTGCTAGGGGGCGTAGGAACGACCTGGAGGCTTTCTTT.

This clonotype was found a few times. This chain joins TRBV5-6 and TRBJ1-1; D remains unclear. This CDR3 has 15 amino acids. V gave up 0 bases and J gave up 1 base, with 10 bases separating them. Germline CDR1 is SGHDT and CDR2 is YYEEEE. The CDR3 nucleotides are TGTGCCAGCAGCTTGGCTGTTGGAGGGAACACTGAAGCTTTCTTT. Protein product: CASSLAVGGNTEAFF. Looking up the rest from reference TRBV5-6 and TRBJ1-1 gives the full variable domain: DAGVTQSPTHLIKTRGQQVTLRCSPKSGHDTVSWYQQALGQGPQFIFQYYEEEERQRGNFPDRFSGHQFPNYSSELNVNALLLGDSALYLCASSLAVGGNTEAFFGQGTRLTVV.

This chain connects TRBV2 to TRBJ1-5; D is possibly TRBD1 (5 bases). CDR1 is SNHLY, CDR2 FYNNEI, per germline. The CDR3 totals 14 residues. Trimming stripped 2 bases from V and 7 bases from J, with 12 bases between. CDR3 region: CASSEQGIGQPQHF. The DNA for the CDR3 is TGTGCCAGCAGTGAACAGGGAATCGGGCAGCCCCAGCATTTT.

The rearrangement joins TRBV7-2 to TRBJ2-5, with D hard to call. CDR1 is SGHTA and CDR2 is FQGNSA in the germline V gene. The CDR3 is 14 residues long. Trimming cost V 5 bases and J 1 base, with 11 bases left between them. CDR3 sequence: CASSPRLAQETQYF. The CDR3 coding sequence is TGTGCCAGCAGCCCTCGGTTGGCCCAAGAGACCCAGTACTTC.